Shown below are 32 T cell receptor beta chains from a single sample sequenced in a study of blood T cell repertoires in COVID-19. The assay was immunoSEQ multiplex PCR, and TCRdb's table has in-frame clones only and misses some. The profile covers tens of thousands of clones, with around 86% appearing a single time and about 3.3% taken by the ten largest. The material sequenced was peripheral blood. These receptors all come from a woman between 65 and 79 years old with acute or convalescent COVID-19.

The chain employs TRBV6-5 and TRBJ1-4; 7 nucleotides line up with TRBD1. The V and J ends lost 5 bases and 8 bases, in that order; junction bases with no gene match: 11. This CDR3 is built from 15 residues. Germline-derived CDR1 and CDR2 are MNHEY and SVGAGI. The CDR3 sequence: CASSPSTGIREKLFF. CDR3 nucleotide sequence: TGTGCCAGCAGTCCGTCGACAGGGATTCGGGAAAAACTGTTTTTT.

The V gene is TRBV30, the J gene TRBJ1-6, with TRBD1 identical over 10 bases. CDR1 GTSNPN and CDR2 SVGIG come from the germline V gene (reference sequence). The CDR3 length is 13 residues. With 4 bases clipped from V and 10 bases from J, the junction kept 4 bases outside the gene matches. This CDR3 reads CAWTRDRGSPLHF. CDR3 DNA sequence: TGTGCCTGGACCCGGGACAGGGGATCACCCCTCCACTTT.

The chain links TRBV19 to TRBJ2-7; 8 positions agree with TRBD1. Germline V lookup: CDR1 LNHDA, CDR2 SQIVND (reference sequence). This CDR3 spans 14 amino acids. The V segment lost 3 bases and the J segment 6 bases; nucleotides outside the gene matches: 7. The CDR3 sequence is CASSIRTGPLEQYF. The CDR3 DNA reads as TGTGCCAGTAGTATCAGGACAGGGCCTCTCGAGCAGTACTTC.

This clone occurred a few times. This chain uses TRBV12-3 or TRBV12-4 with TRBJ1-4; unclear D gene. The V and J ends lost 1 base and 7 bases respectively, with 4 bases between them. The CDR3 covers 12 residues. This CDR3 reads CASSLVLEKLFF. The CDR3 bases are TGTGCCAGCAGTTTAGTTCTTGAAAAACTGTTTTTT.

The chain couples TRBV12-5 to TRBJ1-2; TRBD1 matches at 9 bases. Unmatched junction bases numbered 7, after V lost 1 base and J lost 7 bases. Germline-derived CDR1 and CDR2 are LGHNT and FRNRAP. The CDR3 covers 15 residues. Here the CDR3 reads CASGLEIGQGSGYTF. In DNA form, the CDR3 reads TGTGCTAGTGGTTTGGAAATCGGACAGGGGAGTGGCTACACCTTC.

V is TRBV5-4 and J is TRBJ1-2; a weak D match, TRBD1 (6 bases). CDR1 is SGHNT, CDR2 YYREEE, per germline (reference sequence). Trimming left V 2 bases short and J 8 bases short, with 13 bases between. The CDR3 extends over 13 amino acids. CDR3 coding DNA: TGTGCCAGCAGCTTAGGTCAGGGGACGGGCTACACCTTC. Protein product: CASSLGQGTGYTF.

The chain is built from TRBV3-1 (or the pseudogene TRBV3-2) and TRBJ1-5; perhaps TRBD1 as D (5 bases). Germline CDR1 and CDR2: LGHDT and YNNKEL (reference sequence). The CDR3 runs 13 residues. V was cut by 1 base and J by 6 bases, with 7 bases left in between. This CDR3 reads CASSQVGGQPQHF. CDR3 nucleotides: TGTGCCAGCAGCCAAGTCGGGGGTCAGCCCCAGCATTTT.

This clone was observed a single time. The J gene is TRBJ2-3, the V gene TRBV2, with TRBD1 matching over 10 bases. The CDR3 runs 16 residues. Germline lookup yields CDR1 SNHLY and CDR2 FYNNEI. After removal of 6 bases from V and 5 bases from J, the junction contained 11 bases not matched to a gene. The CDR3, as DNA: TGTGCCAGCAGCGCAAGGAGACAGGGGGCTGGAGATACGCAGTATTTT. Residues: CASSARRQGAGDTQYF.

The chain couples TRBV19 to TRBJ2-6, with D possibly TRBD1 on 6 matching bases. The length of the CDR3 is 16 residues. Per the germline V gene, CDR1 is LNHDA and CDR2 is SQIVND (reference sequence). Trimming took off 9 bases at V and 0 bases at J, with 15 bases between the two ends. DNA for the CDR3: TGTGCCAGCAAGACACAGGGCGGCTCTGGGGCCAACGTCCTGACTTTC. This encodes CASKTQGGSGANVLTF.

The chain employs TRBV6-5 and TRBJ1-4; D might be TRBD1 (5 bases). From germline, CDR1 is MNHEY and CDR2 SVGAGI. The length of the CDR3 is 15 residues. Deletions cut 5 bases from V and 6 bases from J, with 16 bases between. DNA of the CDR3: TGTGCCAGCAGTCCCGGGGGAGGGGCGGATGAAAAACTGTTTTTT. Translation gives CASSPGGGADEKLFF.

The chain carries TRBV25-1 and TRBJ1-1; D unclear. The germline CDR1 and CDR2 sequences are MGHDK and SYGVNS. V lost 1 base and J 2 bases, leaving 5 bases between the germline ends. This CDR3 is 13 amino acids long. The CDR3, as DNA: TGTGCCAGCAGTGAATTACTCAACACTGAAGCTTTCTTT. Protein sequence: CASSELLNTEAFF.

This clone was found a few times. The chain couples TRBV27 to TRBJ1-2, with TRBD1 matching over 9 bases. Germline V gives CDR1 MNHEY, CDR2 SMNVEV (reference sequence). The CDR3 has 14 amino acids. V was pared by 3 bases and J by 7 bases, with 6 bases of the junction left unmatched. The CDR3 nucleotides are TGTGCCAGCAGTTTCGCTCGACAGGGGGGTGGCTACACCTTC. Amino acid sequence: CASSFARQGGGYTF.

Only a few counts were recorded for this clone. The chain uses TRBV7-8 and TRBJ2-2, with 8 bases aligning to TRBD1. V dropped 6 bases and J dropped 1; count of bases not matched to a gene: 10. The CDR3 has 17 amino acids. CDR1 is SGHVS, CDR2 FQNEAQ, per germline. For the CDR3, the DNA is TGTGCCAGCAGTACTATGTATGGGACAGGGAACACCGGGGAGCTGTTTTTT. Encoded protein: CASSTMYGTGNTGELFF.

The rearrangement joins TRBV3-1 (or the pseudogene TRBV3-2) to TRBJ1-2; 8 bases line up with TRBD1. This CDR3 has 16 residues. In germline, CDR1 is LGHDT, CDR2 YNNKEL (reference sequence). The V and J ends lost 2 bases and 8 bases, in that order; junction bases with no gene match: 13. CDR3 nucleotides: TGTGCCAGCAGCCAACAGGCGCGGACAGGGAGTCGGGGCTACACCTTC. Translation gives CASSQQARTGSRGYTF.

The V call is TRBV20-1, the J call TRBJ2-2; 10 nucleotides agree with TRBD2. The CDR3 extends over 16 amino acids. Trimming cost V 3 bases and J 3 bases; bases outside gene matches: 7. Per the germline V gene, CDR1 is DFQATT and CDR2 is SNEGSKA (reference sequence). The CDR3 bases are TGCAGTGCTAGTCCTCGGCTAGCGGGGGACACCGGGGAGCTGTTTTTT. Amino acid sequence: CSASPRLAGDTGELFF.

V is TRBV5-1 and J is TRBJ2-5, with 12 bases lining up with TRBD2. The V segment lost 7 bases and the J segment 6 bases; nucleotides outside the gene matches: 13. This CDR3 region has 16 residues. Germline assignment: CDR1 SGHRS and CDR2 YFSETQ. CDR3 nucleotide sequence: TGCGCCAGCGGACACGCGACTAGCGGGAGTGAGAAGACCCAGTACTTC. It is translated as CASGHATSGSEKTQYF.

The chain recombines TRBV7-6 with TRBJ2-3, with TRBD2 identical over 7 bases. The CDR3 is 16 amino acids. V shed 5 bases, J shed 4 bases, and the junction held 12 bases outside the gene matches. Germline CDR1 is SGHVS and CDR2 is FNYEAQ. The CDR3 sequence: CASSKTGTTSADTQYF. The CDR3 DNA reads TGTGCCAGCAGCAAGACCGGGACTACCAGTGCAGATACGCAGTATTTT.

DNA for the CDR3: TGCGCCAGCAGCTTGGGACAGGGAAGTGCCTATGGCTACACCTTC. Protein product: CASSLGQGSAYGYTF. The rearrangement uses TRBV5-1 and TRBJ1-2; 7 bases line up with TRBD1. V lost 0 bases, J lost 4 bases, and 6 bases stayed unmatched. The CDR3 covers 15 residues. The germline gives CDR1 SGHRS, CDR2 YFSETQ.

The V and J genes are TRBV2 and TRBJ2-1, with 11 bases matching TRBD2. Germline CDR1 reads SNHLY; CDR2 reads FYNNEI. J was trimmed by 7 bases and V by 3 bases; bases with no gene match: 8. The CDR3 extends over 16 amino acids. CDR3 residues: CASSEVPSGRWNEQFF. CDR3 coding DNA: TGTGCCAGCAGTGAGGTCCCTAGCGGGAGGTGGAATGAGCAGTTCTTC. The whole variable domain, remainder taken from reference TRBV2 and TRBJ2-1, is EPEVTQTPSHQVTQMGQEVILRCVPISNHLYFYWYRQILGQKVEFLVSFYNNEISEKSEIFDDQFSVERPDGSNFTLKIRSTKLEDSAMYFCASSEVPSGRWNEQFFGPGTRLTVL.

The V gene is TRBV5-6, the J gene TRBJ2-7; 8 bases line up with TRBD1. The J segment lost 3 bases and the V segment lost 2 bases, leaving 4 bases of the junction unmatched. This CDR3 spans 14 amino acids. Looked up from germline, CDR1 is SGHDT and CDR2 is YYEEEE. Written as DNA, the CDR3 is TGTGCCAGCAGCTTAAGGACAGGGATCTACGAGCAGTACTTC. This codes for CASSLRTGIYEQYF.

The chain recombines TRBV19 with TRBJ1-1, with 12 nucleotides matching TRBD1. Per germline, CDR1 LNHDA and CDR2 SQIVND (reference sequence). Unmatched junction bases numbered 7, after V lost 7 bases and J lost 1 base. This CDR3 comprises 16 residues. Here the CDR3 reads CASTPGTGGANTEAFF. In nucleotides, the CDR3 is TGTGCCAGTACGCCAGGGACAGGGGGCGCGAACACTGAAGCTTTCTTT.

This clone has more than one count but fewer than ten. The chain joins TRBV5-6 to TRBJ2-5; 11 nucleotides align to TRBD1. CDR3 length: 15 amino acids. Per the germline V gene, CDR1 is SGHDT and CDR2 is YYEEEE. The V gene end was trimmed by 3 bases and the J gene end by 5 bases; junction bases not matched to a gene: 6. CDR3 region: CASSWGRTGGETQYF. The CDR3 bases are TGTGCCAGCAGCTGGGGACGGACAGGGGGCGAGACCCAGTACTTC. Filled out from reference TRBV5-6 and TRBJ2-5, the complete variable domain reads DAGVTQSPTHLIKTRGQQVTLRCSPKSGHDTVSWYQQALGQGPQFIFQYYEEEERQRGNFPDRFSGHQFPNYSSELNVNALLLGDSALYLCASSWGRTGGETQYFGPGTRLLVL.

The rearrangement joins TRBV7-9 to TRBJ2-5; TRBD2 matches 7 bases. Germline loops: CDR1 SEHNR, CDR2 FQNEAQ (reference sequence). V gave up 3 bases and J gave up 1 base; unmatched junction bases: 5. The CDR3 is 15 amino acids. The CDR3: CASSFFGGGQETQYF. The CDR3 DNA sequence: TGTGCCAGCAGCTTCTTCGGCGGGGGCCAAGAGACCCAGTACTTC.

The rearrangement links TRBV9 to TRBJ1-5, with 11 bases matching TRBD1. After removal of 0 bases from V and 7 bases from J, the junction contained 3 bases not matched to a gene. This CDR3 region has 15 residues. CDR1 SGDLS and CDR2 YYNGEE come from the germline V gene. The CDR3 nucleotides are TGTGCCAGCAGCGTAGGAGGGACAGGGGGACAGCCCCAGCATTTT. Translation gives CASSVGGTGGQPQHF.

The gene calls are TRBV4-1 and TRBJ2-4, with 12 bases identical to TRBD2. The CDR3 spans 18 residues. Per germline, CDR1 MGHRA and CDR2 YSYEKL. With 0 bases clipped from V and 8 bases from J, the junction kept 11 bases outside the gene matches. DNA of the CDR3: TGCGCCAGCAGCCAAGATAGGGCTAGCGGGGGGGTAAGGGACATTCAGTACTTC. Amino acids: CASSQDRASGGVRDIQYF.

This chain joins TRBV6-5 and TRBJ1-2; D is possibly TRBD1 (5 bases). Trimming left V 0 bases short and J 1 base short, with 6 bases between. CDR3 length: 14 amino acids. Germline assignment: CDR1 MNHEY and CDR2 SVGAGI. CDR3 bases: TGTGCCAGCAGTTACTCAAGGGGTAACTATGGCTACACCTTC. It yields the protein CASSYSRGNYGYTF.

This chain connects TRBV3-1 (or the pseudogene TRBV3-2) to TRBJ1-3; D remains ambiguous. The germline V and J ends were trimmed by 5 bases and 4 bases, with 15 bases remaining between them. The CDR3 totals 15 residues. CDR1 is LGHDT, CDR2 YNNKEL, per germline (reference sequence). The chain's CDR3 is CASSSRGGIGNTIYF. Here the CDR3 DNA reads TGTGCCAGCAGCTCCCGGGGAGGGATCGGAAACACCATATATTTT.

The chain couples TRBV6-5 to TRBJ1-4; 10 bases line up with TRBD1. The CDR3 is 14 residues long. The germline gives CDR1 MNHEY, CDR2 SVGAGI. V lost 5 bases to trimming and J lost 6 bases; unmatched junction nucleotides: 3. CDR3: CASSRQGADEKLFF. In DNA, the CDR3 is TGTGCCAGCAGTAGACAGGGGGCGGATGAAAAACTGTTTTTT.

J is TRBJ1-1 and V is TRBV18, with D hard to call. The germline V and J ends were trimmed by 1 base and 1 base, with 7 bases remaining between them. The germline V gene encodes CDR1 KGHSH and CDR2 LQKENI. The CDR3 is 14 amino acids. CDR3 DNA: TGTGCCAGCTCACCACGTAGCAGGAACACTGAAGCTTTCTTT. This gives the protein CASSPRSRNTEAFF.

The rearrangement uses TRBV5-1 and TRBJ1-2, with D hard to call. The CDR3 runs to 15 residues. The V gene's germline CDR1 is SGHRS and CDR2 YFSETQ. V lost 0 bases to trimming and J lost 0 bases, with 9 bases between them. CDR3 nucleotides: TGCGCCAGCAGCTTGGGAGAGCGTACTAACTATGGCTACACCTTC. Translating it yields CASSLGERTNYGYTF.

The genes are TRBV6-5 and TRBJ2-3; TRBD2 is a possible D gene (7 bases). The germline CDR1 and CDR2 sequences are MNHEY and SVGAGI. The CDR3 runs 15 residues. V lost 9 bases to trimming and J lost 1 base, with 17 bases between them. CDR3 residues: CASRTAGAGTDTQYF. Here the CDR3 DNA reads TGTGCCAGTCGTACTGCGGGGGCGGGCACAGATACGCAGTATTTT.

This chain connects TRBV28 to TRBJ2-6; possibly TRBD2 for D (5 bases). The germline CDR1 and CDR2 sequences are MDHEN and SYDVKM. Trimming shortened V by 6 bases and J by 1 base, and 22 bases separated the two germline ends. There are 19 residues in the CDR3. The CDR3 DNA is TGTGCCAGCAGCGATAGGGAGTATCGGCCTAATTCTGGGGCCAACGTCCTGACTTTC. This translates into CASSDREYRPNSGANVLTF.